The 24 T cell receptor beta chains reported below all come from one sample, sequenced in a study of blood T cells in healthy people across ages. A sample-barcoded 5' primer and a J-beta primer mix were used in a second PCR of roughly 7 to 11 cycles. TCRdb used MiXCR to reprocess the 5' RACE reads, holding one entry per CDR3 protein. The sample includes approximately 900,000 distinct CDR3 sequences, about 27% of them seen just once. The same sample was also studied in work on T cells of mothers and their children.

Sequenced sample: blood. The receptors originated from a woman aged 40 to 50 in good health.

The table lists this clonotype with a few counts. The chain recombines TRBV3-1 with TRBJ1-1, with 8 bases lining up with TRBD1. CDR1 and CDR2 from the germline V gene are LGHDT and YNNKEL (reference sequence). This CDR3 contains 13 residues. J gave up 11 bases and V 4 bases, and 9 bases lay outside the gene matches. CDR3 sequence: CASSLRTGREAFF. The CDR3, as DNA: TGTGCCAGCAGCCTGAGGACAGGGAGGGAGGCTTTCTTT.

V is TRBV2 and J is TRBJ1-4; D unresolved. This CDR3 is built from 15 residues. V was pared by 4 bases and J by 5 bases, with 14 bases between. Germline CDR1 is SNHLY and CDR2 is FYNNEI. The CDR3 coding sequence is TGTGCCAGCAGTGTCGCCGGGAGAAAAAATGAAAAACTGTTTTTT. Residues: CASSVAGRKNEKLFF. The full variable domain, in which reference TRBV2 and TRBJ1-4 provide the parts outside the CDR3, is EPEVTQTPSHQVTQMGQEVILRCVPISNHLYFYWYRQILGQKVEFLVSFYNNEISEKSEIFDDQFSVERPDGSNFTLKIRSTKLEDSAMYFCASSVAGRKNEKLFFGSGTQLSVL.

This chain links TRBV20-1 with TRBJ2-5; D possibly corresponds to TRBD2 (6 bases). The CDR3 totals 14 residues. The ends were cut back, 8 bases at V and 3 bases at J, with 19 bases in the middle. Germline CDR1 DFQATT, CDR2 SNEGSKA (reference sequence). The CDR3 region has the DNA TGCAGTACAACATCTCCCGCGGGGAAAGAGACCCAGTACTTC. This translates into CSTTSPAGKETQYF.

The V call is TRBV7-2, the J call TRBJ1-4; the D gene is possibly TRBD1 (5 bases). CDR3 length: 15 residues. Deletions cut 1 base from V and 5 bases from J, with 11 bases between. Germline loops: CDR1 SGHTA, CDR2 FQGNSA. In DNA form, the CDR3 reads TGTGCCAGCAGCTTAGGGCAGGGTGAGAATGAAAAACTGTTTTTT. Translation gives CASSLGQGENEKLFF.

This clonotype appeared many times. V usage is TRBV27 and J usage is TRBJ2-5, with D perhaps TRBD1 (6 bases). This CDR3 has 14 residues. The germline V gene encodes CDR1 MNHEY and CDR2 SMNVEV (reference sequence). With 5 bases removed from V and 5 bases from J, the gap between germline ends came to 15 bases. In DNA form, the CDR3 reads TGTGCCAGCAGTCAATTGGGACAACGGGAGACCCAGTACTTC. It is translated as CASSQLGQRETQYF.

This rearrangement joins TRBV6-4 to TRBJ2-3; TRBD2 matches at 9 bases. CDR1 is MRHNA, CDR2 SNTAGT, per germline. This CDR3 spans 15 amino acids. V dropped 5 bases and J dropped 3; count of bases not matched to a gene: 6. CDR3 sequence reads: CASSFRGRETDTQYF. The CDR3 nucleotides are TGTGCCAGCAGTTTCCGCGGGAGGGAAACAGATACGCAGTATTTT.

V and J are TRBV12-5 and TRBJ1-1; 11 nucleotides align to TRBD1. CDR1 LGHNT and CDR2 FRNRAP come from the germline V gene. This CDR3 contains 16 residues. With 2 bases clipped from V and 5 bases from J, the junction kept 7 bases outside the gene matches. This CDR3 is CASGLSLGQGGTEAFF. The DNA of the CDR3 is TGTGCTAGTGGTTTGTCCCTGGGACAGGGGGGGACTGAAGCTTTCTTT.

This clonotype was counted a few times. The CDR3 DNA reads TGCGCCAGCAGCCTCCCGGGACTAGCTGGGGAGCAGTACTTC. Encoded protein: CASSLPGLAGEQYF. This chain links TRBV4-1 with TRBJ2-4, with 9 bases fitting TRBD2. Germline CDR1 MGHRA, CDR2 YSYEKL. The CDR3 spans 14 residues. The junction had 11 bases not matched to a gene; V was cut back by 4 bases and J by 13 bases.

As for this clonotype: Compared with germline, one end of the junction differs, possibly owing to a read error. The CDR3 protein is CASSNRDYDYTF. Here the CDR3 DNA reads TGTGCCAGCAGCAACAGAGACTATGACTACACCTTC. The chain has TRBV5-5 and TRBJ1-2; unclear D gene. The CDR3 runs to 12 residues. Germline assignment: CDR1 SGHKS and CDR2 YYEKEE (reference sequence).

On this clonotype itself: A much larger clone differs from this one at a single base, so this may be a read error. The gene calls are TRBV2 and TRBJ1-2; 7 bases fit TRBD1. Germline assignment: CDR1 SNHLY and CDR2 FYNNEI. The CDR3 loop spans 13 amino acids. J was trimmed by 7 bases and V by 6 bases; bases with no gene match: 8. The chain's CDR3 is CASRDRIMGGYTF. CDR3 nucleotide sequence: TGTGCCAGCAGGGACAGGATAATGGGTGGCTACACCTTC. Drawing the rest from reference TRBV2 and TRBJ1-2, the complete variable domain is EPEVTQTPSHQVTQMGQEVILRCVPISNHLYFYWYRQILGQKVEFLVSFYNNEISEKSEIFDDQFSVERPDGSNFTLKIRSTKLEDSAMYFCASRDRIMGGYTFGSGTRLTVV.

The V and J genes are TRBV3-1 and TRBJ2-7; D may be TRBD1 (8 bases). CDR3 length equals 15 residues. Deletions cut 4 bases from V and 5 bases from J, with 18 bases between. Germline CDR1 is LGHDT and CDR2 is YNNKEL (reference sequence). CDR3 residues: CASSPRDRGGNEQYF. In DNA form, the CDR3 reads TGTGCCAGCAGCCCAAGAGACAGGGGAGGGAACGAGCAGTACTTC.

On this clonotype itself: One junction end disagrees with the germline gene, perhaps due to a read error. The chain recombines TRBV7-9 with TRBJ2-7; 9 bases fit TRBD1. This CDR3 comprises 14 residues. Germline V gene lookup returns CDR1 SEHNR and CDR2 FQNEAQ (reference sequence). CDR3 protein: CASNLAQGAYEQYF. As DNA, the CDR3 is TGTGCCAGCAACTTAGCACAGGGGGCTTACGAGCAGTACTTC.

This clonotype was detected only a few times. The chain couples TRBV7-9 to TRBJ2-3, with 7 bases fitting TRBD2. J gave up 3 bases and V 6 bases, and 9 bases lay outside the gene matches. The CDR3 totals 15 residues. Germline CDR1 and CDR2: SEHNR and FQNEAQ (reference sequence). The CDR3 here is CASRPGGGTTDTQYF. In DNA form, the CDR3 reads TGTGCCAGCAGGCCTGGCGGGGGTACGACAGATACGCAGTATTTT. Variable domain in full (rest from reference TRBV7-9 and TRBJ2-3): DTGVSQNPRHKITKRGQNVTFRCDPISEHNRLYWYRQTLGQGPEFLTYFQNEAQLEKSRLLSDRFSAERPKGSFSTLEIQRTEQGDSAMYLCASRPGGGTTDTQYFGPGTRLTVL.

This clonotype was seen many times. The J gene is TRBJ2-3, the V gene TRBV12-3 or TRBV12-4, with TRBD2 matching over 7 bases. With V trimmed by 3 bases and J by 5 bases, 5 bases remained unmatched. The CDR3 runs to 14 residues. CDR3 in DNA: TGTGCCAGCAGTTTGGCGGGGGACGGAGATACGCAGTATTTT. It encodes CASSLAGDGDTQYF.

This clonotype was observed a handful of times. The rearrangement links TRBV6-5 to TRBJ2-1; the D call may be TRBD1 or TRBD2 (6 bases each). CDR1 and CDR2 (germline): MNHEY, SVGAGI. The CDR3 has 16 residues. The germline V and J ends were trimmed by 2 bases and 0 bases, with 11 bases remaining between them. The CDR3 DNA is TGTGCCAGCAGTTACACGGGGGCACCCTCCTACAATGAGCAGTTCTTC. It encodes CASSYTGAPSYNEQFF.

The chain carries TRBV4-1 and TRBJ1-5; tentative D call: TRBD1 (5 bases). Germline CDR1 is MGHRA and CDR2 is YSYEKL. CDR3 size: 15 residues. V lost 4 bases to trimming and J lost 1 base, with 11 bases between them. DNA of the CDR3: TGCGCCAGCAGCCCCCCGGGGGTCAGCAATCAGCCCCAGCATTTT. This sequence encodes CASSPPGVSNQPQHF.

This clonotype occurred a few times. The CDR3, as DNA: TGTGCCTCCTATGGGGGGGCCGGGAACGAGCAGTACTTC. Its translation: CASYGGAGNEQYF. The J gene is TRBJ2-7, the V gene TRBV28, with D perhaps TRBD2 (7 bases). Germline CDR1 is MDHEN and CDR2 is SYDVKM. Deletions cut 11 bases from V and 5 bases from J, with 19 bases between. The CDR3 sequence is 13 residues long.

By sample fraction, this clonotype is medium-sized. The chain uses TRBV20-1 and TRBJ1-2; 8 bases are shared with TRBD1. CDR1 and CDR2 from the germline V gene are DFQATT and SNEGSKA (reference sequence). Unmatched junction bases numbered 9, after V lost 3 bases and J lost 6 bases. The CDR3 totals 14 residues. CDR3 DNA: TGCAGTGCTAGTCGGGACAGGTATTATGATGGCTACACCTTC. Its translation: CSASRDRYYDGYTF.

The table lists this clonotype with a few counts. The chain carries TRBV7-9 and TRBJ1-5; the D gene is possibly TRBD1 (5 bases). The V end lost 5 bases, the J end lost 5 bases, and 16 bases lay between the germline ends. Germline CDR1 and CDR2: SEHNR and FQNEAQ (reference sequence). The CDR3 runs 15 residues. CDR3 nucleotides: TGTGCCAGCAGCAAAATTACAGGAGGGGATCAGCCCCAGCATTTT. Translation: CASSKITGGDQPQHF. Together with reference TRBV7-9 and TRBJ1-5, the CDR3 gives the full variable domain: DTGVSQNPRHKITKRGQNVTFRCDPISEHNRLYWYRQTLGQGPEFLTYFQNEAQLEKSRLLSDRFSAERPKGSFSTLEIQRTEQGDSAMYLCASSKITGGDQPQHFGDGTRLSIL.

This clonotype was seen at least ten times. The chain couples TRBV7-8 to TRBJ2-7, with no clear D. The CDR3 length is 16 residues. Trimming pared 4 bases from V and 1 base from J, leaving 17 bases between. The germline gives CDR1 SGHVS, CDR2 FQNEAQ. The CDR3 coding sequence is TGTGCCAGCAGCTCATCAGACGTCCCTTGGTCCTACGAGCAGTACTTC. It codes for CASSSSDVPWSYEQYF.

In this sample, this clonotype turned up many times. The chain is built from TRBV28 and TRBJ2-5; no clear D gene. V was pared by 4 bases and J by 5 bases, with 8 bases between. Germline values: CDR1 MDHEN, CDR2 SYDVKM. The CDR3 contains 12 residues. CDR3 residues: CASSSLLETQYF. The DNA of the CDR3 is TGTGCCAGCAGTTCCCTACTGGAGACCCAGTACTTC.

This clonotype was recorded a few times. The chain combines TRBV28 with TRBJ2-5; D might be TRBD2 (5 bases). Germline CDR1 MDHEN, CDR2 SYDVKM. The germline V and J ends were trimmed by 5 bases and 5 bases, with 15 bases remaining between them. This CDR3 is built from 14 residues. The CDR3 here is CASSLLPGWETQYF. The CDR3 region has the DNA TGTGCCAGCAGTCTACTCCCGGGGTGGGAGACCCAGTACTTC.

The genes are TRBV7-9 and TRBJ1-2, with D possibly being TRBD1 (5 bases). Germline V CDR1 and CDR2: SEHNR, FQNEAQ (reference sequence). Trimming stripped 2 bases from V and 5 bases from J, with 12 bases between. This CDR3 region has 14 residues. CDR3 in amino acids: CASSLSGTPYGYTF. CDR3 bases: TGTGCCAGCAGCTTATCTGGGACCCCATATGGCTACACCTTC.

At least ten counts were recorded for this clonotype. The chain employs TRBV2 and TRBJ1-2, with D perhaps TRBD1 (6 bases). Germline V gives CDR1 SNHLY, CDR2 FYNNEI. Deletions cut 1 base from V and 5 bases from J, with 23 bases between. The CDR3 has 18 residues. The CDR3 DNA follows: TGTGCCAGCAGTGAAGGCACGTTGGGTGGCAGGGGCGCATATGGCTACACCTTC. This codes for CASSEGTLGGRGAYGYTF.